A single T cell receptor (beta chain) is shown here with its context. Its antigen is unidentified. Germline CDR1 reads SNHLY; CDR2 reads FYNNEI. Trimming removed 3 bases from V and 2 bases from J, with 8 bases in between. The CDR3 has 13 residues. This entry comes from a study of cytomegalovirus exposure and HLA in healthy donors. Findings of the study overall: There were a few CMV-associated chains whose specificity for CMV antigens was confirmed in vitro. A missense variant in DCLRE1C was later tied to TCR beta V- and J-gene trimming.

PCR was performed using 60 Vbeta and 13 Jbeta primers. Clones were read by immunoSEQ multiplex PCR, and TCRdb kept only the in-frame ones, dropping some. In the table there are about 78,000 clones, around three quarters of which are singletons. Sequenced input: PBMCs. The origin of this receptor is a male donor in good health and CMV-seronegative. The chain employs TRBV2 and TRBJ2-7, with D maybe TRBD1 (5 bases). CDR3 coding DNA: TGTGCCAGCAGTGACAGGGCCACCTACGAGCAGTACTTC. It translates to CASSDRATYEQYF.